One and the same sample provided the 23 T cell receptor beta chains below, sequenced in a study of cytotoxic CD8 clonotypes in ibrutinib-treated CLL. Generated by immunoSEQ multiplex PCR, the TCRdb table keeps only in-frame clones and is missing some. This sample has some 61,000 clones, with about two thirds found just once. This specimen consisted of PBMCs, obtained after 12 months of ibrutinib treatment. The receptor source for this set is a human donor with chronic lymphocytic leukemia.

CDR3 residues: CASSLGGGVYEQYF. The CDR3 DNA reads as TGTGCCAGCAGTTTAGGGGGGGGAGTATACGAGCAGTACTTC. The rearrangement uses TRBV27 and TRBJ2-7; 7 positions match TRBD2. The CDR3 is 14 amino acids. Trimming removed 2 bases from V and 4 bases from J; junction bases left unmatched: 5. Germline lookup yields CDR1 MNHEY and CDR2 SMNVEV (reference sequence).

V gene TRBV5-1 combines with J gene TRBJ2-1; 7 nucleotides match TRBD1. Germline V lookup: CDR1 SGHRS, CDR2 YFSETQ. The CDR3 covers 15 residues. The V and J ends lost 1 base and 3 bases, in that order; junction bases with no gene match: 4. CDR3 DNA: TGCGCCAGCAGCTTGTCCGGGACAGTCTACAATGAGCAGTTCTTC. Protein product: CASSLSGTVYNEQFF.

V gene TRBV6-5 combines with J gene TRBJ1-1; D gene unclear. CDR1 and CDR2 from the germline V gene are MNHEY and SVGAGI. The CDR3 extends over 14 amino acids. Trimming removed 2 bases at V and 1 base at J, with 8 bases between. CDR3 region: CASSYDGKNTEAFF. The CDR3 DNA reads TGTGCCAGCAGTTACGACGGAAAGAACACTGAAGCTTTCTTT.

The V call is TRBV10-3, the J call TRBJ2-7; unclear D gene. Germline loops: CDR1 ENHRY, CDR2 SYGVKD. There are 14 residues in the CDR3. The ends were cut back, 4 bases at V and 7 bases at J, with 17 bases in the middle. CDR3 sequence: CAISVLKDFGEQYF. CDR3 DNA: TGTGCCATCAGTGTGTTAAAGGATTTTGGTGAGCAGTACTTC.

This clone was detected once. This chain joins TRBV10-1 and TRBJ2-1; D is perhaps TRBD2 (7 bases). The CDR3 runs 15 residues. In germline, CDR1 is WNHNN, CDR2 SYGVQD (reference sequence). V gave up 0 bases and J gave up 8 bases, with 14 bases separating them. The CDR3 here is CASSESRGGRDEQFF. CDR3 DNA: TGCGCCAGCAGTGAGTCAAGGGGGGGTCGGGATGAGCAGTTCTTC.

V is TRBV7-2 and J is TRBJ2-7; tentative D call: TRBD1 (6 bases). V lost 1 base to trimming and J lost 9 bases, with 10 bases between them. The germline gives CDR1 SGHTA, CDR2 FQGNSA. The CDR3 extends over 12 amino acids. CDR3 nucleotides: TGTGCCAGCAGCTTAGGACAGGCTGGGCAGTACTTC. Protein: CASSLGQAGQYF. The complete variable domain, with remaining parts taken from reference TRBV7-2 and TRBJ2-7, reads GAGVSQSPSNKVTEKGKDVELRCDPISGHTALYWYRQSLGQGLEFLIYFQGNSAPDKSGLPSDRFSAERTGGSVSTLTIQRTQQEDSAVYLCASSLGQAGQYFGPGTRLTVT.

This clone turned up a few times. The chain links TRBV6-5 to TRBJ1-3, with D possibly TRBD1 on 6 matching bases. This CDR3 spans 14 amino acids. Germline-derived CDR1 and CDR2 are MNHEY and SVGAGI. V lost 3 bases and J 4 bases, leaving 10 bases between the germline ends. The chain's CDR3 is CASSYQGSGNTIYF. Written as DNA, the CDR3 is TGTGCCAGCAGTTATCAGGGGTCCGGAAACACCATATATTTT.

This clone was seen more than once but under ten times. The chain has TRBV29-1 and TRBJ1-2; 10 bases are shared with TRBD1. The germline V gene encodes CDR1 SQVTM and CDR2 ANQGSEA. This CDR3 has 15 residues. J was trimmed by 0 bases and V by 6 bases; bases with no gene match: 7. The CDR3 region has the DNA TGCAGCGTAGGACAGGGGGTAGGGCCTAACTATGGCTACACCTTC. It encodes CSVGQGVGPNYGYTF.

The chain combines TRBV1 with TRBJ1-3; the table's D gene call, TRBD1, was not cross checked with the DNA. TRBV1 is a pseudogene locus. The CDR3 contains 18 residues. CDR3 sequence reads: CTSSQTSRTGFSGNTIYF. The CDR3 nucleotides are TGCACCAGCAGCCAGACATCGAGGACAGGGTTCTCTGGAAACACCATATATTTT.

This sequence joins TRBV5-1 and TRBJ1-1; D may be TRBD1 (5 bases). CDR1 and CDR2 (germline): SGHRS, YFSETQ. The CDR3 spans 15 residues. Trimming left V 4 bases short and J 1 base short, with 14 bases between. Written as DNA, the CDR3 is TGCGCCAGCAGCAAATATATCGGGACGAACACTGAAGCTTTCTTT. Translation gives CASSKYIGTNTEAFF.

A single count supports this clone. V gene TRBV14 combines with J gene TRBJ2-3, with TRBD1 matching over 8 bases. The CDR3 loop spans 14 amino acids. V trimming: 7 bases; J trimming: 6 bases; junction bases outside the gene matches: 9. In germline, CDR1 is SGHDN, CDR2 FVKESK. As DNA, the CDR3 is TGTGCCAGCACCCTGACAGGGGACGGCGATACGCAGTATTTT. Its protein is CASTLTGDGDTQYF.

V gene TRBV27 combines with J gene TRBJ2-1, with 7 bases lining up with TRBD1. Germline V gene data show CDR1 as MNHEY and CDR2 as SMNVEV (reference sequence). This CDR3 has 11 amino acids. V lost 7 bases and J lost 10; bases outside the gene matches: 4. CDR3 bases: TGTGCCAGCACCTTAGGGGGCGAGCAGTTCTTC. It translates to CASTLGGEQFF.

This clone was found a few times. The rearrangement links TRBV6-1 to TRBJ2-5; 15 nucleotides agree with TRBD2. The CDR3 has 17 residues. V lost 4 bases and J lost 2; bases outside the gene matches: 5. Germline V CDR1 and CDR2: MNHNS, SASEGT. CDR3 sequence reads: CASSAGLAGGRQETQYF. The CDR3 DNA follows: TGTGCCAGCAGTGCCGGACTAGCGGGGGGGAGACAAGAGACCCAGTACTTC.

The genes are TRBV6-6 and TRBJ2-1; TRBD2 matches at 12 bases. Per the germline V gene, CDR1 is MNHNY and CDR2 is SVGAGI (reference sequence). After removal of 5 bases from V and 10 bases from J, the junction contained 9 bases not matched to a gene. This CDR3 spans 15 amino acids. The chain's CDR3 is CASSPLAGGPPEQFF. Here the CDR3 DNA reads TGTGCCAGCAGTCCACTAGCGGGGGGCCCACCCGAGCAGTTCTTC.

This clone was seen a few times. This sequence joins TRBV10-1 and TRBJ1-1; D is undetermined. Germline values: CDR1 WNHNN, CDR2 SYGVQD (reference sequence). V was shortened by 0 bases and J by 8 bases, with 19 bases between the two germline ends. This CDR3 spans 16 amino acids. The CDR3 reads CASSESQDPKTLEAFF. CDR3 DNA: TGCGCCAGCAGTGAGTCCCAGGACCCCAAGACCCTGGAAGCTTTCTTT.

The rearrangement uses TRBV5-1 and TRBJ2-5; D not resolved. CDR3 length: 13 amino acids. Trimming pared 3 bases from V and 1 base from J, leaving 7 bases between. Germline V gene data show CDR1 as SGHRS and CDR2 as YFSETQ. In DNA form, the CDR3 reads TGCGCCAGCAGCTCGATAAGCCAAGAGACCCAGTACTTC. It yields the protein CASSSISQETQYF.

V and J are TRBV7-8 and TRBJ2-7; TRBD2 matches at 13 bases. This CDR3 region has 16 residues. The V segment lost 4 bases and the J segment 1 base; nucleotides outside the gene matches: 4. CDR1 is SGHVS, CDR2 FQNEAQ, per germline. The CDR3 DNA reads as TGTGCCAGCAGCTGGGGACTAGCGGGGAAATCCTACGAGCAGTACTTC. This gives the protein CASSWGLAGKSYEQYF.

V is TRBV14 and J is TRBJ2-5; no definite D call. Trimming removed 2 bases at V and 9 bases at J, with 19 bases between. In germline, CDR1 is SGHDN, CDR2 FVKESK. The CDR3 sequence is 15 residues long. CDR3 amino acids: CASSQHNTPFDAQYF. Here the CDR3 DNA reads TGTGCCAGCAGCCAACACAATACTCCTTTCGACGCCCAGTACTTC.

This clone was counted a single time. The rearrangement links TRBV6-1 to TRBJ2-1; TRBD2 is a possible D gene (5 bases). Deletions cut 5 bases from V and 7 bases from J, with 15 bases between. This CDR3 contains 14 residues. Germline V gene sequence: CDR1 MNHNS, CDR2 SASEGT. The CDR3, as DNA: TGTGCCAGCAGTATCGAACTAGTGTCAAATGAGCAGTTCTTC. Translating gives CASSIELVSNEQFF.

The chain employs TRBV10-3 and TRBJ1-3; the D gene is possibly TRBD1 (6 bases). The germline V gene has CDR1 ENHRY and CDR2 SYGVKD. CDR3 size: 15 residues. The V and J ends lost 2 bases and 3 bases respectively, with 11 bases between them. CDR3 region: CAISETGGFGNTIYF. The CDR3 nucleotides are TGTGCCATCAGTGAGACCGGGGGCTTTGGAAACACCATATATTTT.

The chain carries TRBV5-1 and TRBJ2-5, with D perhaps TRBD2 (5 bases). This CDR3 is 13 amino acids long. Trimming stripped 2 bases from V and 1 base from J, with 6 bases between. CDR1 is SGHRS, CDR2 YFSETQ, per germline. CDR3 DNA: TGCGCCAGCAGCTTCCGGGGCCAAGAGACCCAGTACTTC. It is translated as CASSFRGQETQYF.

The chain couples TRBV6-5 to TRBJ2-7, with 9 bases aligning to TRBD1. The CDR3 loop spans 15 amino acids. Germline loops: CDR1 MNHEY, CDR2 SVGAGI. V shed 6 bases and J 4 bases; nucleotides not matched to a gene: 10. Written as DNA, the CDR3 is TGTGCCAGCAGGGTAACCGGGACAGGGCTTTACGAGCAGTACTTC. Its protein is CASRVTGTGLYEQYF.

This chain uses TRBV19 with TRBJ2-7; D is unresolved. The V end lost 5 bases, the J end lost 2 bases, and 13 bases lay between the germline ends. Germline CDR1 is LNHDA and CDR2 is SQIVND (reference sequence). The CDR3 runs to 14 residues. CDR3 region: CASSPPRMPYEQYF. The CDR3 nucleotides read TGTGCCAGTAGTCCCCCCCGCATGCCCTACGAGCAGTACTTC.